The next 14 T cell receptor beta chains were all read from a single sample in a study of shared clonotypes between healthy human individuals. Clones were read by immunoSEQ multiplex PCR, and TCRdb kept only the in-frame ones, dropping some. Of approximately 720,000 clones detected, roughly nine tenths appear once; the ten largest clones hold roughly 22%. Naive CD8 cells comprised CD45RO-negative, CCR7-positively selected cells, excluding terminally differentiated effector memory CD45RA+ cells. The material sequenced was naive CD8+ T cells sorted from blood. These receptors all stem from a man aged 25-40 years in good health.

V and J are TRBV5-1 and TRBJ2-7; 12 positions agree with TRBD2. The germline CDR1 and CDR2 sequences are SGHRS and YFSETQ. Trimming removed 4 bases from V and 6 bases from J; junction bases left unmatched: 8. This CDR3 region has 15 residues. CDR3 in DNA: TGCGCCAGCAGCCTCCGACTAGCGGGAGTTGGCGAGCAGTACTTC. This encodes CASSLRLAGVGEQYF.

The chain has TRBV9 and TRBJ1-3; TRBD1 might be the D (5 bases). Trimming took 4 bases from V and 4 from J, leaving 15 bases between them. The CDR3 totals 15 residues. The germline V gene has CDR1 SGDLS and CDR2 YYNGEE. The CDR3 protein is CASSFGGAYGNTIYF. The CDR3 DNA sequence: TGTGCCAGCAGCTTTGGTGGGGCGTACGGAAACACCATATATTTT.

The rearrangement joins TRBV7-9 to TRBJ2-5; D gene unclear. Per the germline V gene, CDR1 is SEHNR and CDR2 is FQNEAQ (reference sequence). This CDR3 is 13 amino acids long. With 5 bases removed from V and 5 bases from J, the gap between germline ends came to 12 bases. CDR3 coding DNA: TGTGCCAGCAGCCCACGTGGGGTGGAGACCCAGTACTTC. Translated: CASSPRGVETQYF.

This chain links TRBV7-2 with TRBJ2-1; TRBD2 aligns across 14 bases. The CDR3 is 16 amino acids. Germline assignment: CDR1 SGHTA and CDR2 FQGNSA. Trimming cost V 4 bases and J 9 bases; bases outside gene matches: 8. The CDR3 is CASSYTPGLAGVEQFF. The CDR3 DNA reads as TGTGCCAGCAGCTACACCCCGGGACTAGCGGGAGTTGAGCAGTTCTTC.

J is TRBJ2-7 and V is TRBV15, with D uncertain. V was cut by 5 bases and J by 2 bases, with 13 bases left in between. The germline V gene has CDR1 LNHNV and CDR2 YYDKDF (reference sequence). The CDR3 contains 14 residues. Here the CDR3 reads CATSDQSSAYEQYF. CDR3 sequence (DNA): TGTGCCACCAGCGATCAGAGTTCTGCCTACGAGCAGTACTTC.

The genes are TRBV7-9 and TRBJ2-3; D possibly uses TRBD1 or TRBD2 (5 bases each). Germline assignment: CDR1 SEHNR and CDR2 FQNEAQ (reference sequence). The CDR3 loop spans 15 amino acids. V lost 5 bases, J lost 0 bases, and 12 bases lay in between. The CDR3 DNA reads TGTGCCAGCAGCCGTGGGACGGTTAGCACAGATACGCAGTATTTT. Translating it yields CASSRGTVSTDTQYF.

As DNA, the CDR3 is TGTGCCAGCAGCGTAGGATGGGACGGCACCCAAGAGACCCAGTACTTC. Translating gives CASSVGWDGTQETQYF. This chain uses TRBV9 with TRBJ2-5; tentatively, D is TRBD1 or TRBD2 (5 bases each). The CDR3 has 16 amino acids. Germline CDR1 is SGDLS and CDR2 is YYNGEE. Trimming shortened V by 0 bases and J by 1 base, and 13 bases separated the two germline ends.

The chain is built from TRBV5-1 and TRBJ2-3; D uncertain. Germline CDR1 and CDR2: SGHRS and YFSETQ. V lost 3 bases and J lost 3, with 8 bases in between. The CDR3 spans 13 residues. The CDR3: CASSWSLTDTQYF. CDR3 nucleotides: TGCGCCAGCAGCTGGAGTTTGACAGATACGCAGTATTTT.

This CDR3 is CASSLTGQNYEQYF. CDR3 in DNA: TGTGCCAGCAGCTTAACGGGACAGAACTACGAGCAGTACTTC. This chain joins TRBV7-9 and TRBJ2-7; 7 nucleotides match TRBD1. This CDR3 is built from 14 residues. V was pared by 2 bases and J by 3 bases, with 4 bases of the junction left unmatched. Looked up from germline, CDR1 is SEHNR and CDR2 is FQNEAQ (reference sequence).

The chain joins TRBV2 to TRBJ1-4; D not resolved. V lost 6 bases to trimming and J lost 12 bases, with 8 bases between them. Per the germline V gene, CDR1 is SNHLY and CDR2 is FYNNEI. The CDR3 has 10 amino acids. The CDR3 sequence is CASSFQELFF. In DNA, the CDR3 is TGTGCCAGCAGCTTCCAGGAACTGTTTTTT.

The CDR3 loop is CASSQDSGELFF. The CDR3 nucleotides are TGCGCCAGCAGCCAAGATTCCGGGGAGCTGTTTTTT. This chain connects TRBV4-1 to TRBJ2-2, with unresolved D. This CDR3 is 12 amino acids long. Per the germline V gene, CDR1 is MGHRA and CDR2 is YSYEKL. The V end was cut by 0 bases, the J end by 6 bases, with 2 bases between.

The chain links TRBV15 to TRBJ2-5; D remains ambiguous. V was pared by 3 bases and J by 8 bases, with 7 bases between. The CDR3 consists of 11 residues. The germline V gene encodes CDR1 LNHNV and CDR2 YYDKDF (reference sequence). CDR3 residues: CATSSGSTQYF. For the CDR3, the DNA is TGTGCCACCAGCAGCGGATCTACCCAGTACTTC.

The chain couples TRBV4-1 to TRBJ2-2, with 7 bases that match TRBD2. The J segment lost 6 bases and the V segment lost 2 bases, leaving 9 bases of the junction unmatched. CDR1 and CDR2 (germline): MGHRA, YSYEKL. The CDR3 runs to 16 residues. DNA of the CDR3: TGCGCCAGCAGCCAAAGCCCGGGAGGATCGGCCGGGGAGCTGTTTTTT. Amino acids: CASSQSPGGSAGELFF.

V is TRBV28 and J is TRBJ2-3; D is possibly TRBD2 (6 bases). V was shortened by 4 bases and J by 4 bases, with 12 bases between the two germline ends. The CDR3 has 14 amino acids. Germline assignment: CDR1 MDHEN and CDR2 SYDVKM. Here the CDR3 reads CASSSLADADTQYF. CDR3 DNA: TGTGCCAGCAGTTCCTTAGCGGATGCAGATACGCAGTATTTT. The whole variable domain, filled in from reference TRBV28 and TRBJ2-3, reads DVKVTQSSRYLVKRTGEKVFLECVQDMDHENMFWYRQDPGLGLRLIYFSYDVKMKEKGDIPEGYSVSREKKERFSLILESASTNQTSMYLCASSSLADADTQYFGPGTRLTVL.